The clone carrying this T cell receptor (beta chain) appeared a few times. The source of the sample is a study of blood T cells in healthy people across ages. PCR was performed a second time for roughly 7 to 11 cycles using a sample-barcoded 5' primer and a J-beta primer mix. TCRdb reprocessed the 5' RACE reads via MiXCR and lists one record per CDR3 protein. Among roughly 800,000 distinct CDR3 sequences listed, roughly 50% were seen once. Sequencing input: blood. The sequence came from a man older than 75 in good health.

CDR3 nucleotides: TGCAGCGTGATCGGGAGCGGGAGAAGGGGTGAGGACCAGTACTTC. Amino acids: CSVIGSGRRGEDQYF. The V call is TRBV29-1, the J call TRBJ2-5, with 8 bases matching TRBD2. The germline CDR1 and CDR2 sequences are SQVTM and ANQGSEA. Trimming cost V 6 bases and J 10 bases; bases outside gene matches: 19. This CDR3 has 15 residues.